This T cell receptor (beta chain) was sequenced during a study of blood T cells in healthy people across ages. Germline V CDR1 and CDR2: SGDLS, YYNGEE. The CDR3 sequence is 15 residues long. Next came a second PCR, run for about 7 to 12 cycles, which used a sample-barcoded 5' primer along with a J-beta primer mix. MiXCR, applied by TCRdb to the 5' RACE reads, yields one record per CDR3 protein. The table lists about 970,000 distinct CDR3 sequences, just over 50% of them singletons, with over 20% in the top ten. The TCR sequence derives from a woman aged 60 to 75 in good health. V and J are TRBV9 and TRBJ2-1, with D uncertain. The DNA end favors TRBJ2-7, so the J call may be wrong. What was sequenced was blood. The CDR3 reads CASSVVPGSYNEQYF. The CDR3 nucleotides are TGTGCCAGCAGCGTAGTGCCGGGCTCCTACAATGAGCAGTACTTC.